A selection of T cell receptor beta chains follows, all from one sample in a study of OX40 agonist ivuxolimab in advanced cancers. Assay: immunoSEQ multiplex PCR; the TCRdb copy retains only in-frame clones and omits some. The sample holds about 62,000 clones; approximately 79% are singletons and the top ten take approximately 11%. The sequencing used CD4+ or CD8+ T cells sorted from blood, collected in a trial of the OX40 agonist ivuxolimab. Receptors were obtained from an adult with an advanced solid tumor such as melanoma, head and neck, liver or kidney cancer. CDR3s include the opening cysteine and the closing phenylalanine or tryptophan. A D gene is named only where the DNA matches it firmly. Clone sizes are given selectively: once, few, many, or a class where the clone is expanded.

d_call,j_call,v_call,clone_size,cdr3_aa,cdr3_nt
NA,TRBJ2-3,TRBV9,NA,CASSVADVTDTQYF,TGTGCCAGCAGCGTAGCCGATGTCACAGATACGCAGTATTTT
NA,TRBJ2-7,TRBV27,NA,CASSLRWGHEQYF,TGTGCCAGCAGTTTACGCTGGGGGCACGAGCAGTACTTC
TRBD1,TRBJ2-2,TRBV14,NA,CASSLSGTDPETFNTGELFF,TGTGCCAGCAGTCTCTCTGGGACAGACCCCGAAACCTTTAACACCGGGGAGCTGTTTTTT
NA,TRBJ1-1,TRBV19,medium-sized,CASSTMVGNTEAFF,TGTGCCAGTAGCACCATGGTCGGGAACACTGAAGCTTTCTTT
TRBD2,TRBJ2-7,TRBV5-5,NA,CASSPTLRTSRGSYEQYF,TGTGCCAGCAGCCCGACGCTCAGGACTAGCCGCGGCTCCTACGAGCAGTACTTC
TRBD1,TRBJ1-2,TRBV11-2,few,CASSLEADRLFYGYTF,TGTGCCAGCAGCTTAGAAGCGGACAGGCTTTTCTATGGCTACACCTTC
NA,TRBJ2-1,TRBV2,NA,CASLRDGYYNEQFF,TGTGCCAGTCTTCGGGACGGATACTACAATGAGCAGTTCTTC
TRBD2,TRBJ2-2,TRBV12-5,NA,CASGLVAGEYTGELFF,TGTGCTAGTGGTTTGGTCGCGGGGGAATACACCGGGGAGCTGTTTTTT
TRBD1,TRBJ2-7,TRBV28,once,CASSSGQGASYEQYF,TGTGCCAGCAGTTCCGGACAGGGGGCCTCCTACGAGCAGTACTTC
TRBD2,TRBJ2-2,TRBV5-1,NA,CASRTPAAGHTGELFF,TGCGCCAGCAGAACTCCCGCAGCGGGGCACACCGGGGAGCTGTTTTTT
TRBD2,TRBJ2-3,TRBV5-1,NA,CASSVGLAGVSTDTQYF,TGCGCCAGCAGCGTGGGACTAGCGGGAGTGAGCACAGATACGCAGTATTTT
NA,TRBJ2-7,TRBV23-1,NA,CASSQSSLGPVSYEQYF,TGCGCCAGCAGTCAATCTTCTCTCGGGCCGGTCTCCTACGAGCAGTACTTC
NA,TRBJ1-6,TRBV10-3,once,CAISESTGSSPLHF,TGTGCCATCAGTGAGTCTACAGGGTCCTCACCCCTCCACTTT
NA,TRBJ2-3,TRBV29-1,few,CSLSSRDASDTQYF,TGCAGCTTGTCAAGTCGGGACGCCTCAGATACGCAGTATTTT
NA,TRBJ1-4,TRBV2,NA,CASNFGGRSEKLFF,TGTGCCAGCAATTTTGGGGGGCGCAGTGAAAAACTGTTTTTT
NA,TRBJ1-2,TRBV21-1,NA,CASSKAPAYGYTF,TGTGCCAGCAGCAAAGCCCCAGCCTATGGCTACACCTTC
TRBD1,TRBJ1-2,TRBV4-1,NA,CASSLRDSANYGYTF,TGCGCCAGCAGCTTACGGGACAGCGCTAACTATGGCTACACCTTC
NA,TRBJ2-3,TRBV11-2,few,CASSLDLTDTQYF,TGTGCCAGCAGCTTAGATCTTACAGATACGCAGTATTTT
TRBD2,TRBJ2-7,TRBV5-6,NA,CASSSTERDYSYEQYF,TGTGCCAGCAGCTCAACTGAGCGGGACTACAGTTACGAGCAGTACTTC
NA,TRBJ1-1,TRBV28,NA,CASSLEPGEMGSEAFF,TGTGCCAGCAGTTTGGAACCAGGGGAGATGGGGTCTGAAGCTTTCTTT
TRBD2,TRBJ2-6,TRBV6-5,NA,CASRREAGANVLTF,TGTGCCAGCAGGCGGGAGGCTGGGGCCAACGTCCTGACTTTC
TRBD2,TRBJ2-5,TRBV7-9,NA,CASSTFRLAGKQETQYF,TGTGCCAGCAGCACTTTCCGACTAGCGGGCAAGCAGGAGACCCAGTACTTC
NA,TRBJ2-7,TRBV7-2,NA,CASSLGTATYEQYF,TGTGCCAGCAGCCTCGGGACGGCAACCTACGAGCAGTACTTC
TRBD1,TRBJ1-1,TRBV4-2,NA,CASSQPGQGAVGNTEAFF,TGTGCCAGCAGCCAACCCGGACAGGGGGCCGTAGGAAACACTGAAGCTTTCTTT
NA,TRBJ1-2,TRBV6-5,NA,CASSPQEYGYTF,TGTGCCAGCAGCCCCCAGGAGTATGGCTACACCTTC
TRBD2,TRBJ2-2,TRBV5-1,NA,CASSFPVRGGPENTGELFF,TGCGCCAGCAGCTTCCCGGTGCGGGGAGGGCCGGAGAACACCGGGGAGCTGTTTTTT
NA,TRBJ2-2,TRBV10-3,NA,CAIKGGWTGNTGELFF,TGTGCCATCAAAGGGGGGTGGACAGGGAACACCGGGGAGCTGTTTTTT
TRBD2,TRBJ2-3,TRBV11-2,few,CASSLGLASTDTQYF,TGTGCCAGCAGCTTAGGACTAGCTAGCACAGATACGCAGTATTTT
NA,TRBJ1-6,TRBV28,NA,CASSATHRLGNSPLHF,TGTGCCAGCAGTGCCACCCACAGGCTGGGAAATTCACCCCTCCACTTT
TRBD1,TRBJ2-5,TRBV18,NA,CASSPGQPQETQYF,TGTGCCAGCTCACCGGGACAGCCCCAAGAGACCCAGTACTTC
TRBD2,TRBJ2-3,TRBV14,NA,CASSFISGRAWDTQYF,TGTGCCAGCAGCTTTATTAGCGGGAGGGCCTGGGATACGCAGTATTTT
NA,TRBJ2-5,TRBV18,NA,CASSPPLLRSGETQYF,TGTGCCAGCTCACCGCCTCTACTGAGAAGCGGAGAGACCCAGTACTTC
NA,TRBJ2-5,TRBV7-9,NA,CASSLQTDPQETQYF,TGTGCCAGCAGCCTCCAGACCGATCCGCAAGAGACCCAGTACTTC
TRBD1,TRBJ2-7,TRBV28,once,CASSSGTGAYEQYF,TGTGCCAGCAGTTCTGGCACAGGGGCCTACGAGCAGTACTTC
TRBD1,TRBJ1-1,TRBV10-3,NA,CAIADRGTTEAFF,TGTGCCATTGCGGACAGGGGAACGACTGAAGCTTTCTTT
TRBD1,TRBJ2-7,TRBV9,NA,CASEGTGYEQYF,TGTGCCAGCGAGGGGACAGGATACGAGCAGTACTTC
NA,TRBJ2-1,TRBV5-1,NA,CASSLGVNNEQFF,TGCGCCAGCAGCTTGGGGGTGAACAATGAGCAGTTCTTC
TRBD2,TRBJ2-7,TRBV10-3,NA,CAISEGTSGIRGSYEQYF,TGTGCCATCAGTGAAGGGACTAGCGGGATCCGAGGGTCTTACGAGCAGTACTTC
NA,TRBJ1-5,TRBV28,few,CASRPGGANQPQHF,TGTGCCAGCCGCCCGGGAGGGGCCAATCAGCCCCAGCATTTT
NA,TRBJ1-4,TRBV2,once,CARRDNEKLFF,TGTGCCAGAAGGGATAATGAAAAACTGTTTTTT